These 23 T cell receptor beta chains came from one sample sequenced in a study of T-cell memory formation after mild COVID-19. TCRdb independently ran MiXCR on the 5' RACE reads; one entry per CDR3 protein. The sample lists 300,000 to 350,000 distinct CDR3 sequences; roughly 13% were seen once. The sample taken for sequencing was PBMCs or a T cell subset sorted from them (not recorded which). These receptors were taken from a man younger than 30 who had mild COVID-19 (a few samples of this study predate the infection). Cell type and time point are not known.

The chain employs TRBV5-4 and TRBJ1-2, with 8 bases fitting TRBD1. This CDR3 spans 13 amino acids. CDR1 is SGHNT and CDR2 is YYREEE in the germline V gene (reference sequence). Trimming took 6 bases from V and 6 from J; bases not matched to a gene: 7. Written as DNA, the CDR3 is TGTGCCAGCAACGACAGGGGAGAGAATGGCTACACCTTC. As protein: CASNDRGENGYTF.

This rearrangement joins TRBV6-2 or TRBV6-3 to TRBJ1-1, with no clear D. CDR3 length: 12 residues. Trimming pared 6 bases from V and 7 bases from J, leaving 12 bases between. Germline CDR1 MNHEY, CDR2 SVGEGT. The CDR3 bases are TGTGCCAGCAGCCTTACCTGGGGTGAAGCTTTCTTT. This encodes CASSLTWGEAFF.

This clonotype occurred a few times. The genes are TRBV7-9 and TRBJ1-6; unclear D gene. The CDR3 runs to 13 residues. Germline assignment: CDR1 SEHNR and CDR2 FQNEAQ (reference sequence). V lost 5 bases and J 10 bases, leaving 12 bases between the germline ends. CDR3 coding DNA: TGTGCCAGCAGCGAAGGGTGGAGGTCACCCCTCCACTTT. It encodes CASSEGWRSPLHF.

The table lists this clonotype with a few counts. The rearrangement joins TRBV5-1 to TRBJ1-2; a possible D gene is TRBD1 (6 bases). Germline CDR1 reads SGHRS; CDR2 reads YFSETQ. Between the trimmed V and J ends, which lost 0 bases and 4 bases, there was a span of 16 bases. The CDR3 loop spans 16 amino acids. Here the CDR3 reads CASSLGGVDSSYGYTF. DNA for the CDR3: TGCGCCAGCAGCTTGGGGGGGGTGGACAGCTCCTATGGCTACACCTTC.

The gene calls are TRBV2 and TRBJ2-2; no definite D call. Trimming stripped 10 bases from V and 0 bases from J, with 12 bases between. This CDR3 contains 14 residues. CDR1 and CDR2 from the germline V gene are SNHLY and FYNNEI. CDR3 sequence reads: CATLDAANTGELFF. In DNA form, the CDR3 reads TGTGCCACCTTAGACGCTGCGAACACCGGGGAGCTGTTTTTT.

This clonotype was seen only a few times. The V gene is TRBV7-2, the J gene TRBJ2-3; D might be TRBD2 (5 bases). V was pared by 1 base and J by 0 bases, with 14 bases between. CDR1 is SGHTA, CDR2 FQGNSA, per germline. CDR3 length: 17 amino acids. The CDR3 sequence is CASSLGLAPSSTDTQYF. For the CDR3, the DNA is TGTGCCAGCAGCTTAGGGTTAGCGCCTTCTAGCACAGATACGCAGTATTTT.

The CDR3 bases are TGTGCCAGCAGCCTCGGACAGCCTGCCCTCTACGAGCAGTACTTC. Translating gives CASSLGQPALYEQYF. This chain joins TRBV12-3 or TRBV12-4 and TRBJ2-7, with D possibly being TRBD1 (6 bases). Trimming cost V 6 bases and J 3 bases, with 18 bases left between them. The CDR3 has 15 residues.

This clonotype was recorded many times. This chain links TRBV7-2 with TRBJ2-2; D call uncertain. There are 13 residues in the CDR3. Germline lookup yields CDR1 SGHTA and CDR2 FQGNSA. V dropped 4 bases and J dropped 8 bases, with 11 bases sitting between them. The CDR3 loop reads CASSSWHDGELFF. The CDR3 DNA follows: TGTGCCAGCAGCTCTTGGCACGATGGGGAGCTGTTTTTT.

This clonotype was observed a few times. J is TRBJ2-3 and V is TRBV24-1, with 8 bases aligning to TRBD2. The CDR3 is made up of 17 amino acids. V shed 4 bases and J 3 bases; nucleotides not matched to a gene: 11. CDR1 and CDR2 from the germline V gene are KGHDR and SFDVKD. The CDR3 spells CATSDSSGGRRTDTQYF. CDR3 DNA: TGTGCCACCAGTGACTCAAGCGGGGGTAGGCGGACAGATACGCAGTATTTT.

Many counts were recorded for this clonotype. CDR3 sequence reads: CASSVSHGGQNTDTQYF. The CDR3 DNA reads TGTGCCAGCAGCGTATCTCACGGGGGGCAGAACACAGATACGCAGTATTTT. V usage is TRBV9 and J usage is TRBJ2-3, with D tentatively TRBD2 (7 bases). From germline, CDR1 is SGDLS and CDR2 YYNGEE. This CDR3 is 17 amino acids long. Trimming pared 1 base from V and 2 bases from J, leaving 17 bases between.

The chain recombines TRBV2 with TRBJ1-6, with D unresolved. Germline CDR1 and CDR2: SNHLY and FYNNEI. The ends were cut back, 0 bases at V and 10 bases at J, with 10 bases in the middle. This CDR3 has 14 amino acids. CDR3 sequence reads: CASSEARGRSPLHF. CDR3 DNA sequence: TGTGCCAGCAGTGAAGCCCGGGGAAGGTCACCCCTCCACTTT.

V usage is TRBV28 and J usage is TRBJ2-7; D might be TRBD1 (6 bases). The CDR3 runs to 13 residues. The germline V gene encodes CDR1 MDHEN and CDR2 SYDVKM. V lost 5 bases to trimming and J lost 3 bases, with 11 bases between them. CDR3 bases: TGTGCCAGCAGTCCAGGACAGCGCTACGAGCAGTACGTC. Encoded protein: CASSPGQRYEQYV.

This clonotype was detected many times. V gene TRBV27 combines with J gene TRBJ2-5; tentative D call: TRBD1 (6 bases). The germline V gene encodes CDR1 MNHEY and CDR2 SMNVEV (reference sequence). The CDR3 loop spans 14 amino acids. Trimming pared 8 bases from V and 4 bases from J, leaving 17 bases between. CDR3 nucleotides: TGTGCCAGCGCTCCCAATCAGGGGTTAGAGACCCAGTACTTC. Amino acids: CASAPNQGLETQYF.

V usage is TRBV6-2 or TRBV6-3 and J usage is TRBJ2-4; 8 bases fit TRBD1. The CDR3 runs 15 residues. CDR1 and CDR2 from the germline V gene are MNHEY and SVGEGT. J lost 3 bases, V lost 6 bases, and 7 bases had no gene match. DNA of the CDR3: TGTGCCAGCAGAACAGGGGGTTCGGTCAAAAACATTCAGTACTTC. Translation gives CASRTGGSVKNIQYF.

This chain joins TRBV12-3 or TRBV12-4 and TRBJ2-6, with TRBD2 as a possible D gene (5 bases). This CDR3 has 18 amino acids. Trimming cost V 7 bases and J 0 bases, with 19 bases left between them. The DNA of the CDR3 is TGTGCCAGCACCGTAGAGGGCGGCATAGTCTCTGGGGCCAACGTCCTGACTTTC. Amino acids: CASTVEGGIVSGANVLTF.

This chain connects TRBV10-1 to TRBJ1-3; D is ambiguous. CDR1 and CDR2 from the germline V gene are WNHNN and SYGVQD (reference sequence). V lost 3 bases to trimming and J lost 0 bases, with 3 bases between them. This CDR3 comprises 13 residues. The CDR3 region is CASSETSGNTIYF. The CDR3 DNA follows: TGCGCCAGCAGTGAAACCTCTGGAAACACCATATATTTT.

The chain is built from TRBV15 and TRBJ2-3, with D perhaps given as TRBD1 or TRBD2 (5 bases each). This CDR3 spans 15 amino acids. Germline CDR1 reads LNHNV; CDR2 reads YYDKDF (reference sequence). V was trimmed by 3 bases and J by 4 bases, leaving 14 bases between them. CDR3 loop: CATSSGATGPDTQYF. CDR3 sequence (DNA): TGTGCCACCAGCAGCGGGGCCACGGGCCCAGATACGCAGTATTTT.

CDR3 protein: CSGRGSGELFF. DNA for the CDR3: TGCAGCGGGAGGGGGTCCGGGGAGCTGTTTTTT. The chain is built from TRBV29-1 and TRBJ2-2, with D perhaps assigned TRBD1 or TRBD2 (6 bases each). The CDR3 has 11 residues. The germline gives CDR1 SQVTM, CDR2 ANQGSEA. V was clipped by 7 bases and J by 6 bases, with 9 bases between them.

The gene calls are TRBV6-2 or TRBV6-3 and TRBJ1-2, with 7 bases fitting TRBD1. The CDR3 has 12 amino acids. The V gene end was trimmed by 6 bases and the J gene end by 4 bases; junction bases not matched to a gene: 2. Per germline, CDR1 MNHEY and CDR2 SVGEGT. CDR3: CASSEGAYGYTF. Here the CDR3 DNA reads TGTGCCAGCAGCGAGGGGGCCTATGGCTACACCTTC.

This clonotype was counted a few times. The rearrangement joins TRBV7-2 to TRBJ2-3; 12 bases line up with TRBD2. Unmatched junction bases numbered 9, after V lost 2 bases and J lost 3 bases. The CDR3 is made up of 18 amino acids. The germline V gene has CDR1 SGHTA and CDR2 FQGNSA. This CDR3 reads CASSLKLAGGKRTDTQYF. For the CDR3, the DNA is TGTGCCAGCAGCTTAAAACTAGCGGGGGGTAAGAGGACAGATACGCAGTATTTT.

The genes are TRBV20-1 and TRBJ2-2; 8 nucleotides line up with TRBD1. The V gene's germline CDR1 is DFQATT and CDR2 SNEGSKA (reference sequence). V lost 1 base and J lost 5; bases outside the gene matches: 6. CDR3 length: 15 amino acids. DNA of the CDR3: TGCAGTGCTAGAGCCCGACAGGGGTGGACCGGGGAGCTGTTTTTT. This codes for CSARARQGWTGELFF.

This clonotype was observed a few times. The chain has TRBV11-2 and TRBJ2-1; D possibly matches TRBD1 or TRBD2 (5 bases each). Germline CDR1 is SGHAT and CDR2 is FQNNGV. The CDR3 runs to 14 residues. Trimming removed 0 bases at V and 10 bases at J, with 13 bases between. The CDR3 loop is CASSLEMTGTEQFF. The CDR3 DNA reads TGTGCCAGCAGCTTAGAGATGACCGGGACGGAGCAGTTCTTC.

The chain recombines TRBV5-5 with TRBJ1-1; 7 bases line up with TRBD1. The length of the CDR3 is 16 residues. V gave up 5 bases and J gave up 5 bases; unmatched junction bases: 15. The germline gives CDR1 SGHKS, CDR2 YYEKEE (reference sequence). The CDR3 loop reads CASRSNFRGGKTEAFF. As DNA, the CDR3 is TGTGCCAGCAGGTCAAATTTCCGAGGGGGCAAAACTGAAGCTTTCTTT.